These T cell receptor beta chains were read from a single sample in a study of liver allograft versus peripheral blood T cells. TCRdb itself ran the reads through MiXCR, one entry per CDR3 protein. The sample gives more than 10,000 distinct CDR3 sequences, 25% to 35% of which show up once; 2% to 2.5% is in the top ten. The receptor source for this set is a human patient who had a liver transplant. Among the T cells, some may be from the graft donor. Both conserved end residues are part of each CDR3. A D gene is named only where the DNA matches it firmly. Clone size is shown for a subset of rows, as once, few, many or a class of expanded clone.

J gene: TRBJ2-7; V gene: TRBV7-9; clone size: .; D gene: TRBD1; CDR3 protein: CASSAGTGSSYEQYF; CDR3 DNA: TGTGCCAGCAGCGCCGGGACAGGGTCTTCGTACGAGCAGTACTTC
J gene: TRBJ2-3; V gene: TRBV20-1; clone size: few; D gene: .; CDR3 protein: CSAEAPEGDTQYF; CDR3 DNA: TGCAGTGCTGAGGCCCCGGAGGGAGATACGCAGTATTTT
J gene: TRBJ2-2; V gene: TRBV19; clone size: medium-sized; D gene: .; CDR3 protein: CASKPGRGSTGELFF; CDR3 DNA: TGTGCCAGTAAGCCTGGTCGGGGCAGCACCGGGGAGCTGTTTTTT
J gene: TRBJ2-5; V gene: TRBV7-9; clone size: few; D gene: .; CDR3 protein: CASSLGGQQETQYF; CDR3 DNA: TGTGCCAGCAGCTTAGGGGGCCAGCAAGAGACCCAGTACTTC
J gene: TRBJ1-1; V gene: TRBV7-9; clone size: .; D gene: .; CDR3 protein: CASSLGPQNTEAFF; CDR3 DNA: TGTGCCAGCAGCTTAGGACCGCAGAACACTGAAGCTTTCTTT
J gene: TRBJ1-2; V gene: TRBV6-1; clone size: many; D gene: TRBD1; CDR3 protein: CASTLDRVGYGYTF; CDR3 DNA: TGTGCCAGCACCTTGGACAGGGTGGGCTATGGCTACACCTTC
J gene: TRBJ2-7; V gene: TRBV6-6; clone size: medium-sized; D gene: .; CDR3 protein: CASSYVQGSSYEQYF; CDR3 DNA: TGTGCCAGCAGTTATGTTCAGGGTAGCTCCTACGAGCAGTACTTC
J gene: TRBJ1-2; V gene: TRBV6-1; clone size: .; D gene: .; CDR3 protein: CASSYAGQIYGYTF; CDR3 DNA: TGTGCCAGCAGTTACGCCGGACAGATCTATGGCTACACCTTC
J gene: TRBJ1-2; V gene: TRBV19; clone size: medium-sized; D gene: TRBD1; CDR3 protein: CASSSLPGTGGAMGVWDYGYTF; CDR3 DNA: TGTGCCAGTAGTTCTCTTCCCGGGACAGGGGGCGCGATGGGCGTATGGGACTATGGCTACACCTTC
J gene: TRBJ1-6; V gene: TRBV6-6; clone size: few; D gene: .; CDR3 protein: CASYKGFDSPLHF; CDR3 DNA: TGTGCCAGCTATAAGGGTTTTGATTCACCCCTCCACTTT
J gene: TRBJ1-4; V gene: TRBV6-2/TRBV6-3; clone size: few; D gene: .; CDR3 protein: CASSTYSAANEKLFF; CDR3 DNA: TGTGCCAGCAGTACCTACAGTGCAGCTAATGAAAAACTGTTTTTT
J gene: TRBJ2-5; V gene: TRBV7-9; clone size: .; D gene: TRBD1; CDR3 protein: CASRQGAETQYF; CDR3 DNA: TGTGCCAGCAGGCAGGGGGCGGAGACCCAGTACTTC
J gene: TRBJ1-1; V gene: TRBV12-3/TRBV12-4; clone size: .; D gene: .; CDR3 protein: CASSILGGTEAFF; CDR3 DNA: TGTGCCAGCAGCATACTTGGGGGCACTGAAGCTTTCTTT
J gene: TRBJ1-1; V gene: TRBV12-3/TRBV12-4; clone size: .; D gene: .; CDR3 protein: CASRAGNTEAFF; CDR3 DNA: TGTGCCAGCAGGGCGGGGAACACTGAAGCTTTCTTT
J gene: TRBJ2-3; V gene: TRBV19; clone size: medium-sized; D gene: .; CDR3 protein: CASSIAPGLGDTQYF; CDR3 DNA: TGTGCCAGTAGTATTGCCCCCGGCCTGGGGGATACGCAGTATTTT
J gene: TRBJ1-1; V gene: TRBV6-5; clone size: .; D gene: .; CDR3 protein: CASSGGGRGYGAGTEAFF; CDR3 DNA: TGTGCCAGCAGTGGCGGGGGGAGGGGGTATGGGGCGGGCACTGAAGCTTTCTTT
J gene: TRBJ1-1; V gene: TRBV27; clone size: medium-sized; D gene: TRBD1; CDR3 protein: CASSRTGGWNTEAFF; CDR3 DNA: TGTGCCAGCAGCAGGACAGGGGGCTGGAACACTGAAGCTTTCTTT
J gene: TRBJ1-2; V gene: TRBV28; clone size: medium-sized; D gene: .; CDR3 protein: CASTLRVGRSYGYTF; CDR3 DNA: TGTGCCAGCACCTTACGGGTGGGACGGAGCTATGGCTACACCTTC
J gene: TRBJ1-6; V gene: TRBV27; clone size: medium-sized; D gene: .; CDR3 protein: CASRYLWTNDSPLHF; CDR3 DNA: TGTGCCAGCCGATACCTCTGGACAAACGATTCACCCCTCCACTTT
J gene: TRBJ1-1; V gene: TRBV12-5; clone size: .; D gene: TRBD1; CDR3 protein: CASGPPTGYTNTEAFF; CDR3 DNA: TGTGCTAGTGGTCCCCCGACAGGGTATACGAACACTGAAGCTTTCTTT
J gene: TRBJ2-3; V gene: TRBV9; clone size: .; D gene: TRBD2; CDR3 protein: CASSVGGRAGTDTQYF; CDR3 DNA: TGTGCCAGCAGCGTTGGCGGGAGGGCCGGGACAGATACGCAGTATTTT
J gene: TRBJ1-5; V gene: TRBV6-1; clone size: .; D gene: .; CDR3 protein: CASSARRGDNQPQHF; CDR3 DNA: TGTGCCAGCAGTGCGCGCAGGGGAGACAATCAGCCCCAGCATTTT
J gene: TRBJ1-2; V gene: TRBV30; clone size: few; D gene: .; CDR3 protein: CAWSVPQTGSNYGYTF; CDR3 DNA: TGTGCCTGGAGTGTACCCCAGACAGGTTCTAACTATGGCTACACCTTC
J gene: TRBJ2-3; V gene: TRBV5-4; clone size: many; D gene: .; CDR3 protein: CASSFPGKGTDTQYF; CDR3 DNA: TGTGCCAGCAGCTTCCCGGGGAAAGGGACAGATACGCAGTATTTT
J gene: TRBJ2-2; V gene: TRBV7-2; clone size: .; D gene: TRBD2; CDR3 protein: CASSSLGPGLAGGQDTGELFF; CDR3 DNA: TGTGCCAGCAGCTCTTTGGGACCGGGACTAGCGGGAGGGCAGGACACCGGGGAGCTGTTTTTT
J gene: TRBJ2-7; V gene: TRBV6-2/TRBV6-3; clone size: few; D gene: TRBD2; CDR3 protein: CASSSRLAGSHEQYF; CDR3 DNA: TGTGCCAGCAGTTCGAGATTAGCGGGGTCACACGAGCAGTACTTC
J gene: TRBJ1-4; V gene: TRBV6-1; clone size: few; D gene: .; CDR3 protein: CASTRNRQTGTDEKLFF; CDR3 DNA: TGTGCCAGCACCAGAAACCGACAAACAGGGACCGATGAAAAACTGTTTTTT
J gene: TRBJ1-2; V gene: TRBV29-1; clone size: .; D gene: TRBD1; CDR3 protein: CSVDDRALFYGYTF; CDR3 DNA: TGCAGCGTCGATGACAGGGCTCTATTCTATGGCTACACCTTC
J gene: TRBJ2-1; V gene: TRBV11-2; clone size: .; D gene: .; CDR3 protein: CASSPRLSSYNEQFF; CDR3 DNA: TGTGCCAGCAGCCCCCGTTTAAGCTCCTACAATGAGCAGTTCTTC
J gene: TRBJ2-7; V gene: TRBV6-1; clone size: .; D gene: .; CDR3 protein: CASSEFGGSRGFEQYF; CDR3 DNA: TGTGCCAGCAGTGAATTCGGGGGTTCGAGGGGGTTCGAGCAGTACTTC
J gene: TRBJ2-3; V gene: TRBV7-9; clone size: few; D gene: TRBD1; CDR3 protein: CASSLGTGRHTQYF; CDR3 DNA: TGTGCCAGCAGCTTAGGGACAGGTCGACATACGCAGTATTTT
J gene: TRBJ1-2; V gene: TRBV6-5; clone size: .; D gene: .; CDR3 protein: CASSGDGNYGYTF; CDR3 DNA: TGTGCCAGCAGCGGGGACGGCAACTATGGCTACACCTTC
J gene: TRBJ1-5; V gene: TRBV6-1; clone size: .; D gene: TRBD1; CDR3 protein: CASRGGGRQPQHF; CDR3 DNA: TGTGCCAGCAGAGGAGGGGGCAGGCAGCCCCAGCATTTT
J gene: TRBJ1-2; V gene: TRBV16; clone size: .; D gene: .; CDR3 protein: CASSRDSYGYTF; CDR3 DNA: TGTGCCAGCAGCCGCGACAGCTATGGCTACACCTTC
J gene: TRBJ1-6; V gene: TRBV7-9; clone size: .; D gene: .; CDR3 protein: CASSNRQHNSPLHF; CDR3 DNA: TGTGCCAGCAGCAACCGACAGCATAATTCACCCCTCCACTTT
J gene: TRBJ1-4; V gene: TRBV15; clone size: .; D gene: .; CDR3 protein: CATSIGFADGKLFF; CDR3 DNA: TGTGCCACCAGCATTGGGTTCGCGGACGGAAAACTGTTTTTT
J gene: TRBJ2-3; V gene: TRBV24-1; clone size: .; D gene: .; CDR3 protein: CATSDDVGDTQYF; CDR3 DNA: TGTGCCACCAGTGACGACGTTGGAGATACGCAGTATTTT
J gene: TRBJ1-1; V gene: TRBV18; clone size: medium-sized; D gene: .; CDR3 protein: CASSPPALGRSEAFF; CDR3 DNA: TGTGCCAGCTCACCACCCGCATTAGGGAGGTCTGAAGCTTTCTTT